The source of this TCR beta chain is a study of cytomegalovirus exposure and HLA in healthy donors. It was with 60 Vbeta and 13 Jbeta primers that the PCR ran. The data were produced by immunoSEQ multiplex PCR, yet TCRdb's version contains in-frame clones alone and is incomplete. The repertoire consists of about 150,000 clones, with roughly 9.6% occurring once and the leading ten covering more than 6.5%. About this clone: The target antigen is unknown.

Findings and limits, study-wide: In a later analysis, most CMV-associated TCR beta chains appeared HLA-restricted.

CDR1 and CDR2 (germline): ENHRY, SYGVKD. The V gene end was trimmed by 4 bases and the J gene end by 3 bases; junction bases not matched to a gene: 8. This CDR3 contains 18 residues. Specimen: PBMCs. The V call is TRBV10-3, the J call TRBJ2-1; 14 positions match TRBD2. This receptor was taken from a woman aged 40 to 55 in good health and CMV-seropositive. CDR3 residues: CAISGGGLAGEHYNEQFF. DNA of the CDR3: TGTGCCATCAGTGGAGGGGGACTAGCGGGGGAACACTACAATGAGCAGTTCTTC.